This TCR beta chain was profiled in a study of vaccination and CD4 T cells after COVID-19. Background on the study: The post-COVID samples were taken a median about 15 weeks after diagnosis, anywhere from 35 to 161.

The CDR3 loop spans 12 amino acids. Trimming cost V 4 bases and J 2 bases, with 5 bases left between them. The germline gives CDR1 SGDLS, CDR2 YYNGEE. This clonotype was observed a handful of times. Its antigen is not known. Stated treatment: roughly nine-day PBMC culture with coronavirus spike peptide pools or control peptides (ViraFEST assay). Before Alpha, Beta and Delta appeared in the US, convalescents tested positive (March–December 2020). Cultured CD4+ T cell DNA underwent sequencing with the Oncomine TCR Beta short-read assay. TCRdb independently ran MiXCR on the PCR reads; one entry per CDR3 protein. Of approximately 17,000 distinct CDR3 sequences in the sample, approximately 31% were seen once.

The rearrangement joins TRBV9 to TRBJ2-3; the D is unclear. Sequencing used cultured CD4+ T cells from blood. The receptor was derived from a human donor with COVID-19. CDR3 nucleotides: TGTGCCAGCAGCCCCCACACAGATACGCAGTATTTT. It specifies CASSPHTDTQYF.